The rows below give T cell receptor beta chains drawn from one sample of a study of blood T cell repertoires in COVID-19. Only in-frame clones appear in the TCRdb table, and some are missing; sequencing was by immunoSEQ multiplex PCR. The sample lists some 260,000 clones, 82% occurring once. The sequenced material came from peripheral blood. These receptors all stem from an elderly woman with active or convalescent COVID-19. Each CDR3 is given with its conserved first and last residue. The D gene is left open where the match is weak. Where a row states a size, it is once, few, many or the class of an expanded clone; other rows omit it.

V gene: TRBV19; CDR3 length: 15; clone size: once; D gene: NA; J gene: TRBJ1-2; CDR3 DNA: TGTGCCAGTAGTATAGATCAAGTAACTACCTATGGCTACACCTTC; CDR3 protein: CASSIDQVTTYGYTF
V gene: TRBV29-1; CDR3 length: 12; clone size: NA; D gene: NA; J gene: TRBJ1-5; CDR3 DNA: TGCAGCGAATTTATCAGGGGTCAGCCCCAGCATTTT; CDR3 protein: CSEFIRGQPQHF
V gene: TRBV11-2; CDR3 length: 14; clone size: NA; D gene: NA; J gene: TRBJ1-3; CDR3 DNA: TGTGCCAGCAGCACTCAACCCCCGAGAAACACCATATATTTT; CDR3 protein: CASSTQPPRNTIYF
V gene: TRBV6-1; CDR3 length: 14; clone size: NA; D gene: NA; J gene: TRBJ1-5; CDR3 DNA: TGTGCCAGCAGTGAATTGGACAGCCGGGTACCCCAGCATTTT; CDR3 protein: CASSELDSRVPQHF
V gene: TRBV18; CDR3 length: 15; clone size: few; D gene: TRBD1; J gene: TRBJ1-6; CDR3 DNA: TGTGCCAGCTCACCACGTAAGGGGGCGGATTCACCCCTCCACTTT; CDR3 protein: CASSPRKGADSPLHF
V gene: TRBV7-9; CDR3 length: 16; clone size: NA; D gene: NA; J gene: TRBJ1-2; CDR3 DNA: TGTGCCAGCAGCTTAGCCGGGGGAGGAGCTAACTATGGCTACACCTTC; CDR3 protein: CASSLAGGGANYGYTF
V gene: TRBV6-5; CDR3 length: 13; clone size: NA; D gene: NA; J gene: TRBJ2-7; CDR3 DNA: TGTGCCAGCAGCCCGGGGGTCTCCTACGAGCAGTACTTC; CDR3 protein: CASSPGVSYEQYF
V gene: TRBV6-1; CDR3 length: 15; clone size: NA; D gene: TRBD1; J gene: TRBJ1-2; CDR3 DNA: TGTGCCAGCAGTGCCACGGGACAGGGGGCTGGTGGCTACACCTTC; CDR3 protein: CASSATGQGAGGYTF
V gene: TRBV6-1; CDR3 length: 18; clone size: NA; D gene: TRBD2; J gene: TRBJ2-5; CDR3 DNA: TGTGCCAGCAGTGAAGCGGGGAACGGGGGGGCCTATGGAGAGACCCAGTACTTC; CDR3 protein: CASSEAGNGGAYGETQYF
V gene: TRBV5-4; CDR3 length: 13; clone size: NA; D gene: NA; J gene: TRBJ1-2; CDR3 DNA: TGTGCCAGCAGCCTCCAGGGAGGATATGGCTACACCTTC; CDR3 protein: CASSLQGGYGYTF
V gene: TRBV20-1; CDR3 length: 13; clone size: NA; D gene: NA; J gene: TRBJ1-5; CDR3 DNA: TGCAGTGCTAGTGGCGGGAGAGGTCAGCCCCAGCATTTT; CDR3 protein: CSASGGRGQPQHF
V gene: TRBV10-3; CDR3 length: 15; clone size: NA; D gene: NA; J gene: TRBJ1-2; CDR3 DNA: TGTGCCATCAGTGAGTCGATTGGGGCGAACTATGGCTACACCTTC; CDR3 protein: CAISESIGANYGYTF
V gene: TRBV3-1/TRBV3-2; CDR3 length: 18; clone size: few; D gene: TRBD2; J gene: TRBJ2-2; CDR3 DNA: TGTGCCAGCAGCCAAGGTCTTAGCGGGAGGGCCAGCGCCGGGGAGCTGTTTTTT; CDR3 protein: CASSQGLSGRASAGELFF
V gene: TRBV5-1; CDR3 length: 15; clone size: NA; D gene: TRBD2; J gene: TRBJ2-1; CDR3 DNA: TGCGCCAGCTACGAACAAGCGGGGTCCTACAATGAGCAGTTCTTC; CDR3 protein: CASYEQAGSYNEQFF
V gene: TRBV4-2; CDR3 length: 15; clone size: NA; D gene: TRBD2; J gene: TRBJ2-7; CDR3 DNA: TGTGCCAGCAGCCAAGATCTTACTAGCGGCTACGAGCAGTACTTC; CDR3 protein: CASSQDLTSGYEQYF
V gene: TRBV10-3; CDR3 length: 16; clone size: NA; D gene: TRBD2; J gene: TRBJ2-3; CDR3 DNA: TGTGCCATCAGCGGAGGGGAGCGGGGGCGCACAGATACGCAGTATTTT; CDR3 protein: CAISGGERGRTDTQYF